Listed here are 7 T cell receptor beta chains from one sample, sequenced in a study of blood T cell repertoires in COVID-19. Generated by immunoSEQ multiplex PCR, the TCRdb table keeps only in-frame clones and is missing some. The sample lists around 160,000 clones, 75% to 90% occurring once. The sequencing input was peripheral blood. Receptors originate from a young man with COVID-19, enrolled during active disease.

This chain links TRBV7-9 with TRBJ2-1, with TRBD1 matching over 10 bases. The germline V gene has CDR1 SEHNR and CDR2 FQNEAQ (reference sequence). J was trimmed by 8 bases and V by 5 bases; bases with no gene match: 3. The CDR3 covers 13 residues. The CDR3 coding sequence is TGTGCCAGCAGCCCGACAGGGGGCCATGAGCAGTTCTTC. It yields the protein CASSPTGGHEQFF.

The chain is built from TRBV7-3 and TRBJ2-7; TRBD1 matches at 9 bases. V shed 2 bases, J shed 12 bases, and the junction held 20 bases outside the gene matches. The CDR3 has 17 residues. The germline V gene has CDR1 SGHTA and CDR2 FQGTGA. Here the CDR3 DNA reads TGTGCCAGCAGCTTAGTTTGTGGGGGAGGACAGGGGATCTTGCGGTACTTC. Protein product: CASSLVCGGGQGILRYF.

This clone was recorded a few times. The chain uses TRBV9 and TRBJ1-6; D is unresolved. The CDR3 is 13 residues long. The V end was cut by 0 bases, the J end by 11 bases, with 9 bases between. The germline gives CDR1 SGDLS, CDR2 YYNGEE. The CDR3 loop reads CASSVASGAPLHF. The CDR3 region has the DNA TGTGCCAGCAGCGTAGCTTCGGGAGCACCCCTCCACTTT. The full variable domain, rest sourced from reference TRBV9 and TRBJ1-6, is DSGVTQTPKHLITATGQRVTLRCSPRSGDLSVYWYQQSLDQGLQFLIQYYNGEERAKGNILERFSAQQFPDLHSELNLSSLELGDSALYFCASSVASGAPLHFGNGTRLTVT.

This clone is a singleton in its sample. In DNA form, the CDR3 reads TGCGCCAGCAGCCAATTATCGGGGTGGACCCAGTACTTC. As protein: CASSQLSGWTQYF. The chain recombines TRBV4-1 with TRBJ2-5; TRBD2 is a possible D gene (5 bases). The CDR3 is 13 residues long. The germline V gene encodes CDR1 MGHRA and CDR2 YSYEKL. V shed 2 bases and J shed 7 bases, with 11 bases lying between them.

This chain joins TRBV20-1 and TRBJ2-7, with a weak D call TRBD2 (5 bases). This CDR3 spans 14 amino acids. Trimming removed 3 bases at V and 3 bases at J, with 15 bases between. Per the germline V gene, CDR1 is DFQATT and CDR2 is SNEGSKA (reference sequence). The CDR3 DNA reads TGCAGTGCTAGTTTCCCACTGGGAGACTACGAGCAGTACTTC. This translates into CSASFPLGDYEQYF.

This chain uses TRBV4-3 with TRBJ2-1; D may be TRBD2 (6 bases). The V gene's germline CDR1 is LGHNA and CDR2 YSLEER. V gave up 0 bases and J gave up 12 bases, with 24 bases separating them. This CDR3 has 17 amino acids. The CDR3 coding sequence is TGCGCCAGCAGCCAAGATTGGGGAGCGGGTGGGGGTAGGGTGCAGTTCTTC. Protein sequence: CASSQDWGAGGGRVQFF.

The chain uses TRBV28 and TRBJ2-1; weak D call: TRBD2 (5 bases). CDR1 and CDR2 (germline): MDHEN, SYDVKM. The ends were cut back, 3 bases at V and 2 bases at J, with 17 bases in the middle. This CDR3 comprises 17 residues. CDR3 residues: CASSLTLEVATYNEQFF. CDR3 coding DNA: TGTGCCAGCAGTTTGACCCTGGAGGTGGCCACCTACAATGAGCAGTTCTTC. Filled out from reference TRBV28 and TRBJ2-1, the complete variable domain reads DVKVTQSSRYLVKRTGEKVFLECVQDMDHENMFWYRQDPGLGLRLIYFSYDVKMKEKGDIPEGYSVSREKKERFSLILESASTNQTSMYLCASSLTLEVATYNEQFFGPGTRLTVL.